What follows are 32 T cell receptor beta chains derived from one specimen sequenced in a study of blood T cell repertoires in COVID-19. Some clones are missing from TCRdb's copy, which holds only in-frame ones; the method was immunoSEQ multiplex PCR. Of about 130,000 clones in the sample, 75% to 90% are singletons; the top ten hold 2.5%. Sequences were obtained from peripheral blood. The origin of the receptors is a man aged 45 to 65 with active COVID-19.

The chain is built from TRBV7-2 and TRBJ2-5; TRBD2 agrees at 14 bases. Trimming took 1 base from V and 5 from J; bases not matched to a gene: 6. Per germline, CDR1 SGHTA and CDR2 FQGNSA. The CDR3 is 17 amino acids. The CDR3 nucleotides are TGTGCCAGCAGCTTAGGACTAGCGGGGGGGCTCCGGGAGACCCAGTACTTC. It codes for CASSLGLAGGLRETQYF.

This chain uses TRBV2 with TRBJ2-5; TRBD2 matches 10 bases. This CDR3 spans 17 amino acids. Germline values: CDR1 SNHLY, CDR2 FYNNEI. V was pared by 6 bases and J by 2 bases, with 12 bases of the junction left unmatched. The CDR3 loop reads CASRESGGVIRQETQYF. In DNA form, the CDR3 reads TGTGCCAGCAGAGAAAGCGGGGGGGTTATCAGGCAAGAGACCCAGTACTTC.

This clone was seen a handful of times. The chain employs TRBV3-1 (or the pseudogene TRBV3-2) and TRBJ1-2; 10 bases match TRBD1. Germline trimming cut 6 bases from V and 8 bases from J; bases unmatched to any gene: 6. The CDR3 spans 13 residues. Germline values: CDR1 LGHDT, CDR2 YNNKEL (reference sequence). CDR3 loop: CASRPTGGDGYTF. CDR3 bases: TGTGCCAGCAGGCCGACAGGGGGCGACGGCTACACCTTC.

This clone was seen more than once but under ten times. The chain has TRBV29-1 and TRBJ1-1; a possible D gene is TRBD1 (6 bases). The V end lost 4 bases, the J end lost 4 bases, and 16 bases lay between the germline ends. CDR3 length: 14 residues. Per the germline V gene, CDR1 is SQVTM and CDR2 is ANQGSEA. This CDR3 is CSVGNRVGTTEAFF. In DNA form, the CDR3 reads TGCAGCGTTGGAAACAGGGTCGGGACCACTGAAGCTTTCTTT.

This clone was observed a single time. The V gene is TRBV29-1, the J gene TRBJ2-5; 9 bases are shared with TRBD2. Germline CDR1 reads SQVTM; CDR2 reads ANQGSEA. The V and J ends lost 4 bases and 1 base, in that order; junction bases with no gene match: 1. The CDR3 loop spans 13 amino acids. CDR3 nucleotides: TGCAGCGTTGCAGCGGGGGGCCAAGAGACCCAGTACTTC. The encoded protein is CSVAAGGQETQYF.

This chain joins TRBV4-1 and TRBJ2-3, with TRBD2 matching 11 bases. This CDR3 region has 17 residues. Germline V gene lookup returns CDR1 MGHRA and CDR2 YSYEKL. The junction had 7 bases not matched to a gene; V was cut back by 0 bases and J by 5 bases. CDR3 in amino acids: CASSQDPPSGGLDTQYF. In nucleotides, the CDR3 is TGCGCCAGCAGCCAAGATCCCCCTAGCGGGGGGTTAGATACGCAGTATTTT.

The V gene is TRBV7-9, the J gene TRBJ2-2, with D possibly matching TRBD1 (5 bases). The CDR3 consists of 15 residues. Trimming took off 5 bases at V and 2 bases at J, with 12 bases between the two ends. Germline V gives CDR1 SEHNR, CDR2 FQNEAQ (reference sequence). As DNA, the CDR3 is TGTGCCAGCAGCCTCTTACAGGTTAACACCGGGGAGCTGTTTTTT. Translating it yields CASSLLQVNTGELFF.

This chain joins TRBV19 and TRBJ2-3; 12 nucleotides align to TRBD2. Trimming removed 5 bases from V and 9 bases from J; junction bases left unmatched: 6. Germline CDR1 is LNHDA and CDR2 is SQIVND (reference sequence). This CDR3 has 14 residues. The CDR3 region has the DNA TGTGCCAGTAGTCCTAGCGGGGGGGCAGGCACGCAGTATTTT. Amino acids: CASSPSGGAGTQYF.

The rearrangement joins TRBV11-3 to TRBJ1-3, with 8 bases lining up with TRBD1. V lost 1 base and J lost 1; bases outside the gene matches: 6. The germline V gene encodes CDR1 SGHNT and CDR2 YENEEA. The length of the CDR3 is 17 residues. The DNA of the CDR3 is TGTGCCAGCAGCTTAGTCGGTCAGGGGGCTTCTGGAAACACCATATATTTT. Its protein is CASSLVGQGASGNTIYF. The complete variable domain, with remaining parts taken from reference TRBV11-3 and TRBJ1-3, reads EAGVVQSPRYKIIEKKQPVAFWCNPISGHNTLYWYLQNLGQGPELLIRYENEEAVDDSQLPKDRFSAERLKGVDSTLKIQPAELGDSAVYLCASSLVGQGASGNTIYFGEGSWLTVV.

This clone was picked up many times. The rearrangement joins TRBV11-2 to TRBJ1-3, with TRBD1 matching 9 bases. V lost 1 base to trimming and J lost 0 bases; unmatched junction nucleotides: 4. Germline values: CDR1 SGHAT, CDR2 FQNNGV. This CDR3 comprises 17 residues. CDR3 coding DNA: TGTGCCAGCAGCTTAGTGGGGGACAGGGTCTCTGGAAACACCATATATTTT. Its translation: CASSLVGDRVSGNTIYF.

The genes are TRBV7-2 and TRBJ2-3, with D possibly matching TRBD2 (7 bases). The germline gives CDR1 SGHTA, CDR2 FQGNSA. The CDR3 extends over 16 amino acids. V dropped 5 bases and J dropped 2 bases, with 17 bases sitting between them. The CDR3 region is CASSPMVGGLTDTQYF. As DNA, the CDR3 is TGTGCCAGCAGCCCTATGGTGGGGGGGCTCACAGATACGCAGTATTTT. Combining the CDR3 with reference TRBV7-2 and TRBJ2-3 gives the whole variable domain GAGVSQSPSNKVTEKGKDVELRCDPISGHTALYWYRQSLGQGLEFLIYFQGNSAPDKSGLPSDRFSAERTGGSVSTLTIQRTQQEDSAVYLCASSPMVGGLTDTQYFGPGTRLTVL.

The chain joins TRBV21-1 to TRBJ1-2; the table's D call, TRBD1, was not checked against the DNA. TRBV21-1 is tagged as a pseudogene. The CDR3 sequence is 11 residues long. In DNA form, the CDR3 reads TGTGCCAGGACGTCCTTGACACTCATACCCTTC. Translation gives CARTSLTLIPF.

The V and J genes are TRBV4-2 and TRBJ1-2; 10 nucleotides agree with TRBD1. CDR1 and CDR2 from the germline V gene are LGHNA and YNFKEQ. V shed 3 bases, J shed 1 base, and the junction held 2 bases outside the gene matches. This CDR3 contains 15 residues. CDR3 loop: CASSQWTGGNYGYTF. CDR3 DNA sequence: TGTGCCAGCAGCCAGTGGACAGGGGGTAACTATGGCTACACCTTC.

The rearrangement uses TRBV4-1 and TRBJ1-6; weak D call: TRBD1 (5 bases). The CDR3 sequence is 16 residues long. V gave up 1 base and J gave up 6 bases, with 13 bases separating them. The germline V gene encodes CDR1 MGHRA and CDR2 YSYEKL. The DNA for the CDR3 is TGCGCCAGCAGCCAAGCCTCGGTAGGGGCTAATTCACCCCTCCACTTT. The encoded protein is CASSQASVGANSPLHF.

This clone was seen a single time. CDR3 sequence: CASRGRTGDNEQFF. The CDR3 bases are TGTGCCAGCAGAGGAAGGACAGGGGACAATGAGCAGTTCTTC. V usage is TRBV6-6 and J usage is TRBJ2-1; TRBD1 matches 9 bases. Germline CDR1 reads MNHNY; CDR2 reads SVGAGI (reference sequence). This CDR3 spans 14 amino acids. Losses at the gene ends were 6 bases for V and 5 bases for J; bases not matched to a gene: 5.

This chain joins TRBV30 and TRBJ1-6; no clear D gene. The CDR3 covers 13 residues. Germline V gene data show CDR1 as GTSNPN and CDR2 as SVGIG (reference sequence). CDR3 loop: CAETGSPGSPLHF. The CDR3 nucleotides read TGTGCAGAGACCGGGTCTCCTGGGAGTCCCCTCCACTTT.

The chain joins TRBV6-2 or TRBV6-3 to TRBJ1-5; 7 nucleotides agree with TRBD1. Germline V gene sequence: CDR1 MNHEY, CDR2 SVGEGT. The ends lost 2 bases at V and 12 bases at J; junction bases unmatched: 4. The CDR3 extends over 12 amino acids. The CDR3 bases are TGTGCCAGCAGTTACAGGGGGCCACACCAGCATTTT. Amino acids: CASSYRGPHQHF.

With regard to this clone: The sample contains more than one DNA sequence encoding this CDR3. V is TRBV19 and J is TRBJ1-4; unclear D gene. V was clipped by 6 bases and J by 0 bases, with 8 bases between them. This CDR3 has 14 residues. Germline V gives CDR1 LNHDA, CDR2 SQIVND (reference sequence). CDR3 loop: CASRTRATNEKLFF. The CDR3 bases are TGTGCCAGTAGGACGAGGGCAACTAATGAAAAACTGTTTTTT.

The chain joins TRBV27 to TRBJ2-7; the D gene is possibly TRBD2 (5 bases). V was clipped by 3 bases and J by 3 bases, with 9 bases between them. Looked up from germline, CDR1 is MNHEY and CDR2 is SMNVEV (reference sequence). CDR3 length: 13 amino acids. CDR3 in amino acids: CASSLRAYYEQYF. In nucleotides, the CDR3 is TGTGCCAGCAGTTTGAGGGCCTACTACGAGCAGTACTTC.

CDR3 nucleotide sequence: TGTGCCAGCTCCTCTACTAATGAGCAGTTCTTC. Translating gives CASSSTNEQFF. The chain is built from TRBV2 and TRBJ2-1; no clear D gene. The CDR3 totals 11 residues. CDR1 and CDR2 (germline): SNHLY, FYNNEI. V lost 8 bases, J lost 7 bases, and 9 bases lay in between.

The J gene is TRBJ2-6, the V gene TRBV5-8; the match to TRBD1 covers 12 bases. The germline V gene has CDR1 SGHTS and CDR2 YDEGEE. Trimming took 4 bases from V and 3 from J; bases not matched to a gene: 5. This CDR3 has 17 residues. This CDR3 reads CASSPGTGGDGANVLTF. CDR3 sequence (DNA): TGTGCCAGCAGCCCCGGGACAGGGGGCGATGGGGCCAACGTCCTGACTTTC.

The chain combines TRBV4-3 with TRBJ2-7; possible D gene TRBD2, 5 bases. CDR1 is LGHNA and CDR2 is YSLEER in the germline V gene. The CDR3 sequence is 15 residues long. Trimming left V 1 base short and J 6 bases short, with 16 bases between. DNA of the CDR3: TGCGCCAGCAGCCAAGTCCCACGGGGTGAAGGCGAGCAGTACTTC. As protein: CASSQVPRGEGEQYF.

The V call is TRBV5-1, the J call TRBJ1-1; 8 bases map to TRBD1. V dropped 0 bases and J dropped 4; count of bases not matched to a gene: 5. Germline lookup yields CDR1 SGHRS and CDR2 YFSETQ. CDR3 length equals 15 residues. CDR3 loop: CASSLGQGRGTEAFF. The CDR3 DNA sequence: TGCGCCAGCAGCTTGGGACAGGGGAGAGGCACTGAAGCTTTCTTT. The variable domain in full, with the rest retrieved from reference TRBV5-1 and TRBJ1-1, is KAGVTQTPRYLIKTRGQQVTLSCSPISGHRSVSWYQQTPGQGLQFLFEYFSETQRNKGNFPGRFSGRQFSNSRSEMNVSTLELGDSALYLCASSLGQGRGTEAFFGQGTRLTVV.

This rearrangement joins TRBV7-9 to TRBJ2-3, with 9 bases matching TRBD2. From germline, CDR1 is SEHNR and CDR2 FQNEAQ (reference sequence). The CDR3 consists of 15 residues. The trim removed 2 bases at V and 0 bases at J, leaving 0 bases unmatched. The CDR3 DNA reads TGTGCCAGCAGCTTAACTAGCGGGAGCACAGATACGCAGTATTTT. Protein product: CASSLTSGSTDTQYF.

V usage is TRBV11-3 and J usage is TRBJ2-1, with 9 positions matching TRBD2. The trim removed 5 bases at V and 10 bases at J, leaving 12 bases unmatched. Germline-derived CDR1 and CDR2 are SGHNT and YENEEA. This CDR3 region has 15 residues. The CDR3 region has the DNA TGTGCCAGCAGCCCCACCCGGACTAGCGTCGGGGAGCAGTTCTTC. As protein: CASSPTRTSVGEQFF. The full variable domain, in which reference TRBV11-3 and TRBJ2-1 provide the parts outside the CDR3, is EAGVVQSPRYKIIEKKQPVAFWCNPISGHNTLYWYLQNLGQGPELLIRYENEEAVDDSQLPKDRFSAERLKGVDSTLKIQPAELGDSAVYLCASSPTRTSVGEQFFGPGTRLTVL.

The gene calls are TRBV9 and TRBJ2-1; the D gene is possibly TRBD1 (6 bases). The germline CDR1 and CDR2 sequences are SGDLS and YYNGEE. Deletions cut 0 bases from V and 8 bases from J, with 15 bases between. CDR3 length: 15 amino acids. The CDR3 nucleotides read TGTGCCAGCAGCGTAGATCCCTCCAAGGGGGATGAGCAGTTCTTC. It specifies CASSVDPSKGDEQFF. The full variable domain, with the rest looked up from reference TRBV9 and TRBJ2-1, is DSGVTQTPKHLITATGQRVTLRCSPRSGDLSVYWYQQSLDQGLQFLIQYYNGEERAKGNILERFSAQQFPDLHSELNLSSLELGDSALYFCASSVDPSKGDEQFFGPGTRLTVL.

This sequence joins TRBV2 and TRBJ1-4; 7 bases line up with TRBD1. The V and J ends lost 4 bases and 8 bases, in that order; junction bases with no gene match: 10. CDR1 and CDR2 from the germline V gene are SNHLY and FYNNEI. CDR3 length equals 15 residues. As DNA, the CDR3 is TGTGCCAGCAGTGCAAAGGGGGCCCCAGGGGAAAAACTGTTTTTT. It encodes CASSAKGAPGEKLFF.

This clone was seen only once. The chain links TRBV15 to TRBJ2-5; D uncertain. V lost 0 bases to trimming and J lost 4 bases, with 12 bases between them. The CDR3 extends over 15 amino acids. CDR1 LNHNV and CDR2 YYDKDF come from the germline V gene (reference sequence). The CDR3 region has the DNA TGTGCCACCAGCAGAGATCTGGTGGGCCTAGAGACCCAGTACTTC. It specifies CATSRDLVGLETQYF.

This chain joins TRBV14 and TRBJ1-1, with D possibly TRBD1 on 5 matching bases. The CDR3 extends over 15 amino acids. V gave up 2 bases and J gave up 7 bases, with 17 bases separating them. Germline V gene sequence: CDR1 SGHDN, CDR2 FVKESK. The CDR3 coding sequence is TGTGCCAGCAGCCAATCGGGACGGGAGAATTATGAAGCTTTCTTT. Translating gives CASSQSGRENYEAFF.

The rearrangement links TRBV18 to TRBJ2-3; D gene unclear. There are 13 residues in the CDR3. Trimming pared 2 bases from V and 3 bases from J, leaving 6 bases between. In germline, CDR1 is KGHSH, CDR2 LQKENI. In nucleotides, the CDR3 is TGTGCCAGCTCACCAGAGACAACAGATACGCAGTATTTT. Amino acids: CASSPETTDTQYF.

The CDR3 DNA sequence: TGTGCCAGCAGGATAGTAGCGGGTACCTACGAGCAGTACTTC. Protein: CASRIVAGTYEQYF. V gene TRBV2 combines with J gene TRBJ2-7; 7 nucleotides align to TRBD2. The CDR3 contains 14 residues. The V gene end was trimmed by 6 bases and the J gene end by 2 bases; junction bases not matched to a gene: 7. Germline-derived CDR1 and CDR2 are SNHLY and FYNNEI. The full variable domain, in which reference TRBV2 and TRBJ2-7 provide the parts outside the CDR3, is EPEVTQTPSHQVTQMGQEVILRCVPISNHLYFYWYRQILGQKVEFLVSFYNNEISEKSEIFDDQFSVERPDGSNFTLKIRSTKLEDSAMYFCASRIVAGTYEQYFGPGTRLTVT.

The CDR3 loop reads CASTGEIGTEAFF. CDR3 in DNA: TGTGCCAGCACCGGGGAGATAGGCACTGAAGCTTTCTTT. The chain recombines TRBV28 with TRBJ1-1; D ambiguous. V was shortened by 7 bases and J by 4 bases, with 13 bases between the two germline ends. CDR3 length: 13 residues. The germline gives CDR1 MDHEN, CDR2 SYDVKM.